The entry below describes one T cell receptor beta chain. Its target is unknown. Antigen-specific CD4+ T cells expanded by the ViraFEST assay with viral peptide pools were then sequenced. Cells that had been cultured for approximately ten days were the source of isolated CD4+ T cells. None of the vaccinated had previously contracted SARS-CoV-2, and their nucleocapsid antibodies tested negative. This specimen comes from a study of vaccination effects on CD4 cells after COVID-19. The CDR3 covers 13 residues. Germline CDR1 reads KGHDR; CDR2 reads SFDVKD. The V end was cut by 9 bases, the J end by 6 bases, with 15 bases between. Produced via immunoSEQ multiplex PCR; TCRdb's table is partial and in-frame only. The sample yields tens of thousands of clones, around 77% seen once.

The rearrangement uses TRBV24-1 and TRBJ2-3; maybe TRBD1 (6 bases). The receptor was derived from a human donor who received a COVID-19 vaccine. Sequencing used CD4+ T cells from PBMCs cultured with HCoV-NL63 spike peptides, obtained before COVID-19 vaccination. CDR3 amino acids: CATDAPGADTQYF. For the CDR3, the DNA is TGTGCCACCGATGCCCCAGGGGCCGATACGCAGTATTTT.